This TCR beta chain was retrieved from a study of identical twins. Each cDNA held unique molecular identifiers, and template switching gave it a universal primer site. TCRdb independently ran MiXCR on the 5' RACE reads; one entry per CDR3 protein. The data show 450,000 to 650,000 distinct CDR3 sequences, approximately 9.6% seen once. Turning to this clonotype: Its antigen is unidentified.

The study's findings and limits: Out-of-frame alpha sequences common to twins were enriched for low generation probability. Insertions were fewer in abundant cord blood beta clonotypes, whereas memory repertoires showed none of this pattern. Out-of-frame beta chain sequences displayed weaker excess sharing between twins.

The data also belong to a second study, concerning yellow fever vaccine responses in identical twins.

Input material: PBMCs. The clonotype was recovered from a woman younger than 30 in good health.

The CDR3 region has the DNA TGCAGTGCTAGAGGGAGCGGGGGCTACGAGCAGTACTTC. Protein: CSARGSGGYEQYF. The gene calls are TRBV20-1 and TRBJ2-7; TRBD2 matches at 8 bases. The CDR3 runs 13 residues. With V trimmed by 1 base and J by 3 bases, 2 bases remained unmatched. The germline V gene encodes CDR1 DFQATT and CDR2 SNEGSKA (reference sequence).